This T cell receptor (beta chain) was documented in a study of control samples from healthy donors and cancer patients. Libraries were prepared by immunoSEQ multiplex PCR; TCRdb keeps only in-frame clonotypes and omits some of them. The sample has approximately 100,000 clones, approximately 86% seen once. Germline V gene data show CDR1 as SGHTS and CDR2 as YDEGEE. The CDR3 is 16 residues long. V lost 2 bases to trimming and J lost 4 bases, with 16 bases between them. The sample consisted of blood. This receptor was identified in a man aged 25 to 40 in good health. V and J are TRBV5-8 and TRBJ2-1, with TRBD2 as a possible D gene (7 bases). The CDR3 nucleotides read TGTGCCAGCAGCTTTTTTGCGGGGGCCGTTTACAATGAGCAGTTCTTC. This encodes CASSFFAGAVYNEQFF.